This T cell receptor beta chain is drawn from a study of type 1 and type 2 diabetes patients (dated by TCRdb to 2016 to 2017). General notes on the study: The cohort comprised fewer than 10 type 1 diabetes patients, four type 2 diabetes patients and roughly 6 nondiabetic controls recruited in China. Across the study, CD4+ and CD8+ T cells were positively selected from PBMCs using CD4 or CD8 MicroBeads on MACS columns. The whole study generated 15 million to 20 million paired-end reads. In the study, high-throughput sequencing was used to profile TCRbeta repertoires so that type 1 diabetes, type 2 diabetes and nondiabetic individuals could be compared. For the type 1 diabetes patients, the type 2 diabetes patients acted as a disease comparison group. When approximately 19-cycle amplification was compared with roughly 25-cycle amplification, V gene usage looked similar, suggesting that primer efficiencies were similar and PCR bias was random. Paired-end sequencing of TCRbeta libraries was performed on Illumina HiSeq 2000 or MiSeq instruments.

The germline V gene gives CDR1 as SGHTA and CDR2 as FQGNSA. V loses 4 bases at its end and J loses 4 bases; junction bases beyond the gene matches: 6. The CDR3, from cysteine to phenylalanine, totals 15 residues. Of the read, only the CDR3 DNA is kept; its 45 bases are in frame from base 1. The sample was run on an Illumina MiSeq. For TCRbeta CDR3 amplification, the template was genomic DNA taken from the sorted T cell subsets. The TCRbeta CDR3 region was amplified by multiplex PCR with 30 forward and 13 reverse primers. PCR products were purified with AMPure XP beads, after which indices and adaptors were added in a second approximately 25-cycle PCR. Before sequencing, libraries were gel-purified with the QIAquick Gel Extraction Kit. Processing in the source paper ran as follows. Paired-end reads were merged with FLASH and aligned to IMGT V, D and J germline references using IgBLAST. Reads with less than 70% alignment identity to germline references were removed, leaving 11,114,426 reads across the study. Following IMGT definitions, CDR3 boundaries, reading frame and productivity were assigned. Highly-expanded clones were defined as clones making up 1% or more of reads, and normalized Shannon entropy was used to measure diversity. Unpaired two-tailed t-tests were used to test for differences in Shannon entropy between groups. TCRdb handled the public reads itself, with Q25 trimming in fastp and clone calling in MiXCR, and kept productive beta chains. CDR3 protein sequences are deduplicated, and each keeps its most common genes and DNA. TCRdb, rather than the study authors, made the V and J calls. The sample profile shows about 270,000 distinct CDR3 sequences; roughly 50% of them were found once. The leading ten clones occupy roughly an eighth of the sample.

The sample holds many counts of this clonotype. The antigen it recognizes is unknown. Base quality data are lacking; no much larger clone is found one base away. Every diabetic patient fulfilled standard classification criteria for type 1 or type 2 diabetes, and glucose and C-peptide were measured using WHO-recommended methods. Donors with other autoimmune diseases or infections within the previous four weeks were excluded. A roughly 9.1-milliliter sample of peripheral blood was drawn from every participant. LymphoPrep density separation was used to isolate PBMCs. The research as a whole found: V and J gene usage patterns of type 2 diabetes and control samples were highly correlated, averaging around 0.97 between samples. Since just a limited number of T2D and control samples were sequenced, some T1D-only HECs might also appear in more T2D or control samples. High diversity was shown by type 2 diabetes repertoires, and the diversity was significantly greater than that of type 1 diabetes repertoires in both CD4+ and CD8+ T cells. Study groups were not matched for age and gender, which possibly biased interpretation. Only a few highly-expanded CD4+ clones (median one) were found in type 2 diabetes patients, and these clones made up a median about 3.9% of reads.

The sequenced sample consisted of peripheral blood mononuclear cells (PBMCs). This clonotype was obtained from a man younger than 35 with type 2 diabetes. The chain joins TRBV7-2 to TRBJ2-7; 11 nucleotides in the junction match TRBD2. CDR3 sequence: CASSYIAGGQYEQYF. Read as DNA, the sequence is TGTGCCAGCAGCTACATAGCGGGGGGGCAGTACGAGCAGTACTTC.